The clone carrying this T cell receptor (beta chain) was counted many times. Its antigen remains unknown. One end of the junction varies from germline; a read error may be responsible. Researchers took RNA transcripts and amplified the TCR beta CDR3 regions from them. First-round RT-PCR of the TCR CDR3 relied on the HTBI primer set. TCRdb reanalysed the multiplex PCR reads using MiXCR and keeps one entry per CDR3 protein. The data show 500,000 to 600,000 distinct CDR3 sequences, 20% seen once. In germline, CDR1 is SNHLY, CDR2 FYNNEI. The CDR3 spans 13 residues. Ophthalmopathy cases scored 3 or more on the Clinical Activity Score and 4 or more on NOSPECS grade, with duration below 3 months. Researchers barred patients who had uncontrolled infection, other autoimmune disease, pregnancy or lactation. The data are from a study of T cells in Graves' hyperthyroidism and ophthalmopathy. Study at large: Peripheral blood was obtained at initial diagnosis, preceding any treatment.

General observations from the study: Ophthalmopathy could be told apart from stable hyperthyroidism with a 13 V-J model.

The sequencing input was blood. V and J are TRBV2 and TRBJ1-1, with TRBD1 matching 9 bases. This clonotype was obtained from a man in his forties with Graves' ophthalmopathy. The CDR3 reads CASKTGGNTETFF. The DNA of the CDR3 is TGTGCCAGCAAGACAGGGGGAAACACTGAAACTTTCTTT.